The 18 T cell receptor beta chains in this list originate from one sample, sequenced in a study of beta chain features in type 1 diabetes. All of the isolated RNA was reverse transcribed, so expressed TCRB transcripts were sequenced. The repertoire was sequenced with immunoSEQ multiplex PCR; TCRdb's copy has only in-frame clones and lacks some. This sample has hundreds of thousands of clones, with around 15% found just once. Their antigen targets remain unknown. General study results and limits: Shorter TCRB CDR3s, moderately but significantly so, marked every one of the four CD4+ subsets in Type 1 diabetes patients.

The sequencing input was naive CD4+ T cells from blood. The receptors originated from a man between 18 and 35 years old with type 1 diabetes.

This clone has just a few counts. V and J are TRBV30 and TRBJ1-1; 7 nucleotides agree with TRBD1. Germline V gives CDR1 GTSNPN, CDR2 SVGIG (reference sequence). The V gene end was trimmed by 3 bases and the J gene end by 8 bases; junction bases not matched to a gene: 6. This CDR3 is built from 12 residues. CDR3 in amino acids: CAWRPGQQEAFF. CDR3 DNA: TGTGCCTGGAGGCCGGGACAGCAAGAAGCTTTCTTT.

This clone was detected a few times. As DNA, the CDR3 is TGTGCCAGCAGCCCCACAGGTTTCACGTTTTTCGAGCAGTACTTC. Its translation: CASSPTGFTFFEQYF. This chain joins TRBV7-9 and TRBJ2-7; D may be TRBD1 (5 bases). This CDR3 has 15 residues. V was cut by 5 bases and J by 6 bases, with 20 bases left in between. Germline lookup yields CDR1 SEHNR and CDR2 FQNEAQ (reference sequence).

J is TRBJ1-2 and V is TRBV9; 10 bases line up with TRBD1. This CDR3 is 16 amino acids long. CDR1 and CDR2 from the germline V gene are SGDLS and YYNGEE. V lost 4 bases, J lost 6 bases, and 12 bases stayed unmatched. DNA of the CDR3: TGTGCCAGCAGCTCCACGGGACAGGGGCAAGGGAATGGCTACACCTTC. This translates into CASSSTGQGQGNGYTF.

This clone occurred a few times. This chain connects TRBV9 to TRBJ1-1, with no clear D. The CDR3 contains 15 residues. V was cut by 4 bases and J by 3 bases, with 16 bases left in between. The germline CDR1 and CDR2 sequences are SGDLS and YYNGEE. The CDR3 spells CASSLEGNPDTEAFF. The CDR3 DNA follows: TGTGCCAGCAGCCTTGAAGGAAACCCGGACACTGAAGCTTTCTTT.

V and J are TRBV5-1 and TRBJ2-4, with TRBD2 as a possible D gene (5 bases). V was shortened by 4 bases and J by 6 bases, with 23 bases between the two germline ends. CDR1 and CDR2 from the germline V gene are SGHRS and YFSETQ. The CDR3 extends over 17 amino acids. The CDR3 bases are TGCGCCAGCAGCCCTAGCCCGGGCCCCAATGGGGTAAACATTCAGTACTTC. Encoded protein: CASSPSPGPNGVNIQYF.

The V gene is TRBV18, the J gene TRBJ2-1; D remains unclear. The V end was cut by 3 bases, the J end by 1 base, with 16 bases between. The CDR3 is made up of 17 amino acids. CDR1 KGHSH and CDR2 LQKENI come from the germline V gene. CDR3 sequence reads: CASSPRTGTASYNEQFF. The CDR3 nucleotides read TGTGCCAGCTCACCTCGAACGGGTACAGCTTCCTACAATGAGCAGTTCTTC.

The table lists this clone with a few counts. The same CDR3 can be traced to other DNA sequences in this sample. The genes are TRBV6-5 and TRBJ2-7; TRBD1 matches 9 bases. CDR1 MNHEY and CDR2 SVGAGI come from the germline V gene. The ends lost 5 bases at V and 3 bases at J; junction bases unmatched: 2. The CDR3 consists of 13 residues. The CDR3 spells CASSRDRVYEQYF. CDR3 bases: TGTGCCAGCAGTAGGGACAGGGTCTACGAGCAGTACTTC.

This clone turned up a few times. The genes are TRBV30 and TRBJ1-1; a possible D gene is TRBD1 (6 bases). Germline lookup yields CDR1 GTSNPN and CDR2 SVGIG (reference sequence). Trimming removed 4 bases at V and 7 bases at J, with 10 bases between. The CDR3 consists of 11 residues. Here the CDR3 reads CAWNRAHEAFF. The DNA for the CDR3 is TGTGCCTGGAACAGGGCCCATGAAGCTTTCTTT.

This clone was seen a few times. CDR3 loop: CASSHRSLFGEQFF. CDR3 coding DNA: TGTGCCAGCAGTCACAGGTCTCTATTTGGTGAGCAGTTCTTC. The gene calls are TRBV2 and TRBJ2-1, with D perhaps matching TRBD1 (5 bases). The CDR3 spans 14 residues. V lost 5 bases and J 9 bases, leaving 17 bases between the germline ends. Germline V gene sequence: CDR1 SNHLY, CDR2 FYNNEI. Using reference TRBV2 and TRBJ2-1 for the parts outside the CDR3, the full variable domain is EPEVTQTPSHQVTQMGQEVILRCVPISNHLYFYWYRQILGQKVEFLVSFYNNEISEKSEIFDDQFSVERPDGSNFTLKIRSTKLEDSAMYFCASSHRSLFGEQFFGPGTRLTVL.

This clone has just a few counts. This sequence joins TRBV5-1 and TRBJ2-5, with D perhaps given as TRBD1 or TRBD2 (5 bases each). This CDR3 has 14 amino acids. CDR1 is SGHRS, CDR2 YFSETQ, per germline. V was clipped by 5 bases and J by 1 base, with 12 bases between them. The CDR3 DNA reads as TGCGCCAGCAGAATTATCGGGACCCAAGAGACCCAGTACTTC. This sequence encodes CASRIIGTQETQYF.

The rearrangement links TRBV2 to TRBJ1-4; D is ambiguous. V dropped 3 bases and J dropped 8 bases, with 16 bases sitting between them. CDR1 and CDR2 (germline): SNHLY, FYNNEI. The CDR3 runs 15 residues. CDR3 coding DNA: TGTGCCAGCAGTGATAGGGCCGTGGATGGCGAAAAACTGTTTTTT. Protein: CASSDRAVDGEKLFF.

The chain links TRBV18 to TRBJ2-2; no clear D. CDR3 length: 15 residues. Germline V lookup: CDR1 KGHSH, CDR2 LQKENI. V gave up 4 bases and J gave up 0 bases, with 9 bases separating them. Here the CDR3 reads CASSLYQANTGELFF. CDR3 nucleotides: TGTGCCAGCTCACTCTATCAGGCGAACACCGGGGAGCTGTTTTTT.

The V and J genes are TRBV30 and TRBJ1-2; tentative D call: TRBD1 (5 bases). Germline loops: CDR1 GTSNPN, CDR2 SVGIG (reference sequence). The CDR3 is 18 amino acids. Trimming stripped 7 bases from V and 3 bases from J, with 30 bases between. CDR3 residues: CAFILKTAEVVLDYGYTF. CDR3 bases: TGTGCCTTTATCCTAAAGACAGCGGAGGTCGTACTAGACTATGGCTACACCTTC. Full variable domain (missing parts from reference TRBV30 and TRBJ1-2): SQTIHQWPATLVQPVGSPLSLECTVEGTSNPNLYWYRQAAGRGLQLLFYSVGIGQISSEVPQNLSASRPQDRQFILSSKKLLLSDSGFYLCAFILKTAEVVLDYGYTFGSGTRLTVV.

This chain links TRBV29-1 with TRBJ2-7, with D tentatively TRBD1 (6 bases). Trimming left V 0 bases short and J 6 bases short, with 18 bases between. From germline, CDR1 is SQVTM and CDR2 ANQGSEA. This CDR3 is 15 amino acids long. The CDR3 nucleotides read TGCAGCGTTGAAGAAGGACAGAGTATAGGGGCCGAGCAGTACTTC. Encoded protein: CSVEEGQSIGAEQYF.

This clone was counted only a few times. The V gene is TRBV10-3, the J gene TRBJ2-5; no reliable D call. The V gene lost 0 bases and the J gene lost 6 bases, with 8 bases spanning the gap. Germline-derived CDR1 and CDR2 are ENHRY and SYGVKD. CDR3 length: 13 amino acids. CDR3 residues: CAISESAEKTQYF. CDR3 bases: TGTGCCATCAGTGAGTCGGCGGAAAAGACCCAGTACTTC.

In this sample, this clone turned up a few times. This specimen includes other DNA sequences encoding the same CDR3. The J gene is TRBJ2-2, the V gene TRBV9; D may be TRBD2 (6 bases). The germline V gene encodes CDR1 SGDLS and CDR2 YYNGEE. The length of the CDR3 is 16 residues. The V and J ends lost 0 bases and 0 bases respectively, with 9 bases between them. The chain's CDR3 is CASSVAGAANTGELFF. The CDR3 bases are TGTGCCAGCAGCGTAGCGGGAGCGGCGAACACCGGGGAGCTGTTTTTT.

This clone was observed a handful of times. The CDR3 region has the DNA TGTGCCAGCAGCAGGGACAGGGAAAGTCAGCCCCAGCATTTT. This sequence encodes CASSRDRESQPQHF. The V and J genes are TRBV7-9 and TRBJ1-5; 9 bases align to TRBD1. V was pared by 5 bases and J by 6 bases, with 5 bases of the junction left unmatched. Looked up from germline, CDR1 is SEHNR and CDR2 is FQNEAQ (reference sequence). This CDR3 is built from 14 residues.

The chain employs TRBV19 and TRBJ1-6, with D possibly matching TRBD1 (5 bases). The CDR3 covers 15 residues. Germline values: CDR1 LNHDA, CDR2 SQIVND (reference sequence). V dropped 9 bases and J dropped 5 bases, with 17 bases sitting between them. CDR3 DNA: TGTGCCAGCAGAAGGGGCGAAATGGATAATTCACCCCTCCACTTT. It encodes CASRRGEMDNSPLHF.